Listed here are 8 T cell receptor beta chains from one sample, sequenced in a study of graft-versus-host responses after intestinal transplantation. Some clones are missing from TCRdb's copy, which holds only in-frame ones; the method was immunoSEQ multiplex PCR. In the table there are about 27,000 clones, roughly 82% of which are singletons. Their cognate antigens are unknown. The material was unstimulated CD4+ T cells sorted from spleen or lymph node cells, obtained before intestinal transplant. Every receptor here comes from a human donor who received an intestinal transplant.

The chain links TRBV2 to TRBJ1-2, with a weak D call TRBD1 (5 bases). Germline lookup yields CDR1 SNHLY and CDR2 FYNNEI. Trimming left V 7 bases short and J 4 bases short, with 10 bases between. The CDR3 contains 12 residues. This CDR3 is CASISGVYGYTF. For the CDR3, the DNA is TGTGCCAGCATCTCGGGGGTCTATGGCTACACCTTC. The entire variable domain, with the rest obtained from reference TRBV2 and TRBJ1-2, is as follows: EPEVTQTPSHQVTQMGQEVILRCVPISNHLYFYWYRQILGQKVEFLVSFYNNEISEKSEIFDDQFSVERPDGSNFTLKIRSTKLEDSAMYFCASISGVYGYTFGSGTRLTVV.

The rearrangement joins TRBV7-9 to TRBJ2-2, with D perhaps given as TRBD1 or TRBD2 (6 bases each). CDR1 and CDR2 (germline): SEHNR, FQNEAQ (reference sequence). The CDR3 is 15 residues long. V lost 1 base to trimming and J lost 3 bases, with 9 bases between them. CDR3: CASSLGGGHTGELFF. CDR3 DNA: TGTGCCAGCAGCTTAGGTGGGGGGCACACCGGGGAGCTGTTTTTT.

This clone appeared a single time. This chain joins TRBV5-6 and TRBJ1-5; the D gene is possibly TRBD1 (6 bases). The V gene's germline CDR1 is SGHDT and CDR2 YYEEEE. Trimming left V 3 bases short and J 6 bases short, with 13 bases between. The CDR3 is 14 residues long. The CDR3: CASSSGRGGQPQHF. Written as DNA, the CDR3 is TGTGCCAGCAGCTCGGGCAGGGGAGGTCAGCCCCAGCATTTT. The full variable domain, in which reference TRBV5-6 and TRBJ1-5 provide the parts outside the CDR3, is DAGVTQSPTHLIKTRGQQVTLRCSPKSGHDTVSWYQQALGQGPQFIFQYYEEEERQRGNFPDRFSGHQFPNYSSELNVNALLLGDSALYLCASSSGRGGQPQHFGDGTRLSIL.

This sequence joins TRBV6-1 and TRBJ1-5; no definite D call. Germline CDR1 is MNHNS and CDR2 is SASEGT. CDR3 length: 13 amino acids. The ends were cut back, 2 bases at V and 5 bases at J, with 7 bases in the middle. The CDR3 spells CASSERGDQPQHF. CDR3 DNA sequence: TGTGCCAGCAGTGAAAGAGGCGATCAGCCCCAGCATTTT.

This clone occurred once. V usage is TRBV7-9 and J usage is TRBJ2-5, with 9 positions matching TRBD2. After removal of 5 bases from V and 3 bases from J, the junction contained 10 bases not matched to a gene. Looked up from germline, CDR1 is SEHNR and CDR2 is FQNEAQ (reference sequence). This CDR3 comprises 16 residues. The CDR3 reads CASSHKGGGVKETQYF. For the CDR3, the DNA is TGTGCCAGCAGCCATAAAGGCGGGGGGGTTAAAGAGACCCAGTACTTC.

The V and J genes are TRBV18 and TRBJ1-6, with a possible D match to TRBD1 (6 bases). Trimming stripped 0 bases from V and 7 bases from J, with 10 bases between. Germline values: CDR1 KGHSH, CDR2 LQKENI. The CDR3 totals 15 residues. CDR3 sequence: CASSPPGGPNSPLHF. The CDR3 DNA is TGTGCCAGCTCACCACCGGGGGGGCCGAATTCACCCCTCCACTTT.

The chain has TRBV28 and TRBJ1-1; D perhaps matches TRBD1 (6 bases). Germline CDR1 MDHEN, CDR2 SYDVKM. The V end was cut by 5 bases, the J end by 5 bases, with 12 bases between. The CDR3 contains 13 residues. CDR3 region: CASSPQGRTEAFF. As DNA, the CDR3 is TGTGCCAGCAGTCCTCAGGGGAGAACTGAAGCTTTCTTT. The complete variable domain, with remaining parts taken from reference TRBV28 and TRBJ1-1, reads DVKVTQSSRYLVKRTGEKVFLECVQDMDHENMFWYRQDPGLGLRLIYFSYDVKMKEKGDIPEGYSVSREKKERFSLILESASTNQTSMYLCASSPQGRTEAFFGQGTRLTVV.

V usage is TRBV6-4 and J usage is TRBJ2-3, with TRBD2 matching 11 bases. V gave up 4 bases and J gave up 1 base; unmatched junction bases: 4. This CDR3 is built from 16 residues. The germline CDR1 and CDR2 sequences are MRHNA and SNTAGT. The DNA of the CDR3 is TGTGCCAGCAGTGTTCTTAGCGGGGGGGGCACAGATACGCAGTATTTT. It translates to CASSVLSGGGTDTQYF.